These 20 T cell receptor beta chains were all obtained from the same sample, sequenced in a study of cytomegalovirus exposure and HLA in healthy donors. The PCR was carried out with 60 Vbeta primers and 13 Jbeta primers. Clones were read by immunoSEQ multiplex PCR, and TCRdb kept only the in-frame ones, dropping some. The repertoire holds about 140,000 clones, with approximately 80% as singletons. Sequencing was done on a sample of PBMCs. These receptors were taken from a woman between 18 and 30 years old in good health and CMV-seropositive.

This clone appeared a few times. The chain couples TRBV5-8 to TRBJ2-1, with D possibly being TRBD1 (7 bases). The CDR3 totals 14 residues. Germline V lookup: CDR1 SGHTS, CDR2 YDEGEE. V gave up 5 bases and J gave up 7 bases, with 16 bases separating them. In nucleotides, the CDR3 is TGTGCCAGCAGGCTGGAGGGGGCGAGGAATGAGCAGTTCTTC. Encoded protein: CASRLEGARNEQFF.

The chain is built from TRBV10-1 and TRBJ2-1, with 11 bases identical to TRBD1. CDR3 length equals 15 residues. Germline-derived CDR1 and CDR2 are WNHNN and SYGVQD (reference sequence). J was trimmed by 6 bases and V by 5 bases; bases with no gene match: 6. CDR3 region: CASSSGQGVGNEQFF. Written as DNA, the CDR3 is TGCGCCAGCAGTTCGGGACAGGGGGTTGGCAATGAGCAGTTCTTC.

Remarks on this clone: A read error may produce the germline difference seen at one junction end. This rearrangement joins TRBV7-9 to TRBJ1-1; a possible D gene is TRBD1 (5 bases). There are 15 residues in the CDR3. The V gene's germline CDR1 is SEHNR and CDR2 FQNEAQ (reference sequence). In DNA form, the CDR3 reads TGTTCCAGCAGCTCCCCGGGACTGTTGAACACTGAAGCTTTCTTT. Its translation: CSSSSPGLLNTEAFF.

The chain uses TRBV12-5 and TRBJ2-2; 14 bases are a match to TRBD2. V trimming: 6 bases; J trimming: 7 bases; junction bases outside the gene matches: 7. The CDR3 runs 16 residues. The germline V gene has CDR1 LGHNT and CDR2 FRNRAP. In nucleotides, the CDR3 is TGTGCTAGTGGCCCCGGACTAGCGGGGGGCGGCGGGGAGCTGTTTTTT. It translates to CASGPGLAGGGGELFF.

V gene TRBV6-5 combines with J gene TRBJ1-3, with a possible D match to TRBD1 (5 bases). The CDR3 contains 14 residues. The germline CDR1 and CDR2 sequences are MNHEY and SVGAGI. Trimming took 7 bases from V and 0 from J, leaving 10 bases between them. The DNA for the CDR3 is TGTGCCAGCAAGAGACAGAGCTCTGGAAACACCATATATTTT. It is translated as CASKRQSSGNTIYF.

The gene calls are TRBV5-1 and TRBJ2-5, with D unclear. Germline CDR1 and CDR2: SGHRS and YFSETQ. V was pared by 0 bases and J by 4 bases, with 7 bases between. This CDR3 region has 13 residues. CDR3: CASSLEGAETQYF. In nucleotides, the CDR3 is TGCGCCAGCAGCTTGGAAGGAGCAGAGACCCAGTACTTC.

The chain has TRBV28 and TRBJ2-3; 7 bases fit TRBD2. Germline V gives CDR1 MDHEN, CDR2 SYDVKM. The CDR3 spans 15 residues. V shed 1 base, J shed 8 bases, and the junction held 9 bases outside the gene matches. The CDR3 nucleotides read TGTGCCAGCAGTTTATTGGGGGGGAGAGGAGTTACGCAGTATTTT. Its protein is CASSLLGGRGVTQYF.

This clone was seen once. For the CDR3, the DNA is TGTGCCAGCAGCGGGGCGGCAGCGGGGGCCAGCAATGAGCAGTTCTTC. It is translated as CASSGAAAGASNEQFF. The chain uses TRBV5-4 and TRBJ2-1; TRBD2 matches at 8 bases. The V and J ends lost 4 bases and 6 bases, in that order; junction bases with no gene match: 12. CDR1 and CDR2 from the germline V gene are SGHNT and YYREEE (reference sequence). The CDR3 covers 16 residues.

The chain employs TRBV6-6 and TRBJ2-5; 9 positions agree with TRBD1. Germline lookup yields CDR1 MNHNY and CDR2 SVGAGI (reference sequence). V lost 5 bases, J lost 5 bases, and 9 bases stayed unmatched. The CDR3 totals 15 residues. CDR3: CASSPHNRGLETQYF. In DNA form, the CDR3 reads TGTGCCAGCAGTCCTCATAACAGGGGGCTGGAGACCCAGTACTTC.

This sequence joins TRBV6-1 and TRBJ2-1, with TRBD2 matching over 10 bases. Unmatched junction bases numbered 4, after V lost 2 bases and J lost 3 bases. CDR3 length equals 16 residues. CDR1 and CDR2 (germline): MNHNS, SASEGT. The CDR3 DNA reads as TGTGCCAGCAGTGAATCGACTAGCGGGTTCTACAATGAGCAGTTCTTC. As protein: CASSESTSGFYNEQFF.

This clone was observed a few times. This sequence joins TRBV13 and TRBJ2-7; D possibly corresponds to TRBD1 (6 bases). The CDR3 contains 15 residues. The ends were cut back, 5 bases at V and 1 base at J, with 15 bases in the middle. Germline CDR1 is PRHDT and CDR2 is FYEKMQ (reference sequence). CDR3 in DNA: TGTGCCAGCAGCCTACGAGGACAGCTTTCCTACGAGCAGTACTTC. Its translation: CASSLRGQLSYEQYF. Together with reference TRBV13 and TRBJ2-7, the CDR3 gives the full variable domain: AAGVIQSPRHLIKEKRETATLKCYPIPRHDTVYWYQQGPGQDPQFLISFYEKMQSDKGSIPDRFSAQQFSDYHSELNMSSLELGDSALYFCASSLRGQLSYEQYFGPGTRLTVT.

The CDR3 nucleotides read TGTGCCAGCAGCGCAGACGCAGGGGCGACTAATGAAAAACTGTTTTTT. Translation: CASSADAGATNEKLFF. The chain employs TRBV11-2 and TRBJ1-4, with TRBD1 as a possible D gene (6 bases). V was trimmed by 5 bases and J by 2 bases, leaving 15 bases between them. From germline, CDR1 is SGHAT and CDR2 FQNNGV. The CDR3 runs to 16 residues.

This clone appeared once. The chain combines TRBV19 with TRBJ1-4, with 9 bases aligning to TRBD1. CDR1 is LNHDA, CDR2 SQIVND, per germline (reference sequence). The junction had 3 bases not matched to a gene; V was cut back by 9 bases and J by 4 bases. The CDR3 has 13 amino acids. CDR3 DNA sequence: TGTGCCAGCTCGACAGGGGGTAATGAAAAACTGTTTTTT. Residues: CASSTGGNEKLFF.

V is TRBV29-1 and J is TRBJ2-3; D call uncertain. Germline CDR1 reads SQVTM; CDR2 reads ANQGSEA. The CDR3 extends over 12 amino acids. V gave up 4 bases and J gave up 0 bases, with 5 bases separating them. The CDR3, as DNA: TGCAGCGTTGCGGTAAGCACAGATACGCAGTATTTT. It yields the protein CSVAVSTDTQYF.

J is TRBJ2-7 and V is TRBV6-5; 7 nucleotides line up with TRBD1. This CDR3 is 15 amino acids long. Germline V CDR1 and CDR2: MNHEY, SVGAGI. J lost 3 bases, V lost 5 bases, and 10 bases had no gene match. The CDR3 nucleotides are TGTGCCAGCAGTAAAACAGGGGCAGCTGGCTACGAGCAGTACTTC. Translating gives CASSKTGAAGYEQYF.

In this sample, this clone turned up once. The CDR3 DNA reads as TGTGCCAGCAGGCCTTCAAGCAACACTGAAGCTTTCTTT. Translating gives CASRPSSNTEAFF. The genes are TRBV6-5 and TRBJ1-1; D is uncertain. V dropped 6 bases and J dropped 2 bases, with 10 bases sitting between them. Per the germline V gene, CDR1 is MNHEY and CDR2 is SVGAGI. This CDR3 comprises 13 residues.

The chain has TRBV5-1 and TRBJ2-1; 13 bases are shared with TRBD2. Germline CDR1 and CDR2: SGHRS and YFSETQ. V dropped 4 bases and J dropped 0; count of bases not matched to a gene: 7. This CDR3 is built from 18 residues. The CDR3 protein is CASSKGLAGASSYNEQFF. CDR3 DNA: TGCGCCAGCAGCAAAGGACTAGCGGGGGCGAGCTCCTACAATGAGCAGTTCTTC.

The rearrangement joins TRBV4-2 to TRBJ1-2; 9 nucleotides agree with TRBD1. With 1 base clipped from V and 4 bases from J, the junction kept 4 bases outside the gene matches. Germline V gene lookup returns CDR1 LGHNA and CDR2 YNFKEQ. The length of the CDR3 is 15 residues. The CDR3 loop is CASSQGTGESYGYTF. The CDR3 DNA is TGTGCCAGCAGCCAAGGGACAGGGGAAAGCTATGGCTACACCTTC.

This clone was picked up one time. The CDR3 DNA reads as TGTGCCAGTAGTATAGGCCGGGTTCGGTCTCGGTCACACTTCTATGGCTACACCTTC. Protein sequence: CASSIGRVRSRSHFYGYTF. V is TRBV19 and J is TRBJ1-2; no reliable D call. The CDR3 loop spans 19 amino acids. Germline lookup yields CDR1 LNHDA and CDR2 SQIVND (reference sequence). Trimming stripped 1 base from V and 4 bases from J, with 25 bases between.

This clone was found a few times. J is TRBJ2-7 and V is TRBV10-3, with D possibly matching TRBD2 (6 bases). Germline CDR1 is ENHRY and CDR2 is SYGVKD. V lost 10 bases and J lost 2, with 9 bases in between. The CDR3 length is 11 residues. This CDR3 reads CASRGTYEQYF. In DNA, the CDR3 is TGTGCCAGCCGGGGGACCTACGAGCAGTACTTC.